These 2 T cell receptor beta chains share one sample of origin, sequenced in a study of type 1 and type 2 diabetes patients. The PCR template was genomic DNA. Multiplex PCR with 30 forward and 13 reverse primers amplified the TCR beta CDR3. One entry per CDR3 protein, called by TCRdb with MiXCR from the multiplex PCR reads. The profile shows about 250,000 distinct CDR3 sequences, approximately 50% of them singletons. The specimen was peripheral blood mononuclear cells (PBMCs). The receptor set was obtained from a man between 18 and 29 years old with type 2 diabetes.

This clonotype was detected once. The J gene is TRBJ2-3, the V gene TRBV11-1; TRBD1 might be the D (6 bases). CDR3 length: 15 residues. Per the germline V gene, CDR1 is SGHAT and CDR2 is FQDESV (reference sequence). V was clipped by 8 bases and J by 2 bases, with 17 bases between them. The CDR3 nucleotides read TGTGCCAGCTCAGTACAGGGCCCTTCCACAGATACGCAGTATTTT. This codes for CASSVQGPSTDTQYF.

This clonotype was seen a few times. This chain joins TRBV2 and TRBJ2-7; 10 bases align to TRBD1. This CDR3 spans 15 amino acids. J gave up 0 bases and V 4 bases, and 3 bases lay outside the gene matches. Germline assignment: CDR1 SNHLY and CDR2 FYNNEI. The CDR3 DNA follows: TGTGCCAGCAGTGGGGGGACAGGGGTCTCCTACGAGCAGTACTTC. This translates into CASSGGTGVSYEQYF.